This T cell receptor (beta chain) was profiled in a study of OX40 agonist ivuxolimab in advanced cancers. This table comes from immunoSEQ multiplex PCR, and its TCRdb copy is limited to in-frame clones, with some not included. The table includes 57,000 or so clones, about 82% detected once. Concerning this clone itself: Its specificity is unknown.

Notes on the study in general: Partial responders treated at 0.1-3.0 mg/kg exhibited clonal expansion among the lowest measured.

The CDR3 runs to 14 residues. Germline V gene sequence: CDR1 SQVTM, CDR2 ANQGSEA. J was trimmed by 2 bases and V by 6 bases; bases with no gene match: 4. The chain couples TRBV29-1 to TRBJ1-3; TRBD1 matches at 10 bases. Sequencing used CD4+ or CD8+ T cells sorted from blood, obtained in a trial of the OX40 agonist ivuxolimab. This TCR was sampled from an adult with an advanced solid tumor such as melanoma, head and neck, liver or kidney cancer. CDR3 amino acids: CSVDGQGAGNTIYF. The DNA for the CDR3 is TGCAGCGTGGATGGACAGGGGGCTGGAAACACCATATATTTT.